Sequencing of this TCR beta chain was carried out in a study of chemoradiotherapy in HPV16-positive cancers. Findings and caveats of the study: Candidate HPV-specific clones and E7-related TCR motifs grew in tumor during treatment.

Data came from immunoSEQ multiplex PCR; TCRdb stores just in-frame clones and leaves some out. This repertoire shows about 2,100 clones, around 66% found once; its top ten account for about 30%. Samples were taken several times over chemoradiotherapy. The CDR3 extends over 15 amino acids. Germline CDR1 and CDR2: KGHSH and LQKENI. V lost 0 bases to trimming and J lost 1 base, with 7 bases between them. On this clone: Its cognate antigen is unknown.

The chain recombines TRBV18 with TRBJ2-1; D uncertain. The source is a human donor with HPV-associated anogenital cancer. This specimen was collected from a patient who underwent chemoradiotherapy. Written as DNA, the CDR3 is TGTGCCAGCTCACCACCTAAGGGATCCTACAATGAGCAGTTCTTC. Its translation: CASSPPKGSYNEQFF.